This T cell receptor beta chain was captured in a study of cytomegalovirus exposure and HLA in healthy donors. Study observations and caveats: HLA allele associations emerged for roughly 17,000 TCR beta sequences in a later analysis, at 0.05 false discovery rate.

Regarding this clone: Its target is unknown.

PCR primers comprised 60 Vbeta and 13 Jbeta primers. Clones were sequenced by immunoSEQ multiplex PCR, and TCRdb holds only the in-frame ones, with some missing. The table shows about 160,000 clones, with approximately 76% occurring only once. Germline V CDR1 and CDR2: SGHNT, YENEEA. The CDR3 sequence is 13 residues long. Trimming took 7 bases from V and 3 from J; bases not matched to a gene: 3. This chain joins TRBV11-3 and TRBJ2-1; 7 bases align to TRBD1. The clonotype comes from a female donor in good health and CMV-seronegative. The specimen was PBMCs. Written as DNA, the CDR3 is TGTGCCAGCACGGGACAGAACTACAATGAGCAGTTCTTC. It translates to CASTGQNYNEQFF.